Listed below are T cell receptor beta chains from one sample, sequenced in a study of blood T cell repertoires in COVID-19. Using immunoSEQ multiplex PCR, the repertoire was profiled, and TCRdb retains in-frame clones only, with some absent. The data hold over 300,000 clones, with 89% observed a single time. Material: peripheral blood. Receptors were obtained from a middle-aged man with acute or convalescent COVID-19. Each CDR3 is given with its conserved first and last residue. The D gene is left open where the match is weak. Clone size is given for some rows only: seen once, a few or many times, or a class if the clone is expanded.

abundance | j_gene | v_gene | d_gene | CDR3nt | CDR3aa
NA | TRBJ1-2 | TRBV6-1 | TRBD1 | TGTGCCAGCAGTGAAGAAGGGACAGGGCTTGGCTACACCTTC | CASSEEGTGLGYTF
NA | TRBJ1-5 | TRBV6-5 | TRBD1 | TGTGCCAGCTCCGGGACAGGGAATCAGCCCCAGCATTTT | CASSGTGNQPQHF
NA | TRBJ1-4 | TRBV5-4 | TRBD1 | TGTGCCAGCAGCTCCGCCGGGACAGGGAATGAAAAACTGTTTTTT | CASSSAGTGNEKLFF
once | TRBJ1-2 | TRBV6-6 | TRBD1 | TGTGCCAGCAGTTCCCCCGGGACAGGACGTAACTATGGCTACACCTTC | CASSSPGTGRNYGYTF
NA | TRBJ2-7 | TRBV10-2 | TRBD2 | TGCGCCAGCAGATCCGGGACTAAATACGAGCAGTACTTC | CASRSGTKYEQYF
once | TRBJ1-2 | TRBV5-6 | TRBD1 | TGTGCCAGCAGCTTCCGAGACAGGGGGCAATTACAAGGCTACACCTTC | CASSFRDRGQLQGYTF
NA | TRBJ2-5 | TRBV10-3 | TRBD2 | TGTGCCATCATCCCACCTTGTGGGACTAGCGGGGAAGGGGGAGGTGATGAGACCCAGTACTTC | CAIIPPCGTSGEGGGDETQYF
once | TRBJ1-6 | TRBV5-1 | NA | TGCGCCAGCAGCACGGACACCAATAATTCACCCCTCCACTTT | CASSTDTNNSPLHF
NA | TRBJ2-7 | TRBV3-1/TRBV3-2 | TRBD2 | TGTGCCAGCAGCTCCCGAGGACTAGCCCCCGTGAAGGAGCAGTACTTC | CASSSRGLAPVKEQYF
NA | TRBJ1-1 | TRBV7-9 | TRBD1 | TGTGCCAGCAGCTTAGCGTTGGGGACAGGTCTTCCTGAAGCTTTCTTT | CASSLALGTGLPEAFF
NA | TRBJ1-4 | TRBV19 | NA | TGTGCCAGTAGTGCGCAAATGGCGGATGAAAAACTGTTTTTT | CASSAQMADEKLFF
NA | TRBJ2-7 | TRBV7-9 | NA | TGTGCCAGCAGCTTAATTGAAGACAGTTACGAGCAGTACTTC | CASSLIEDSYEQYF
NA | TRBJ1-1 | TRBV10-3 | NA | TGTGCCATCAGTCGCCAGGTGAACACTGAAGCTTTCTTT | CAISRQVNTEAFF
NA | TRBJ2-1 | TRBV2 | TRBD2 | TGTGCCAGCAGTTCGGGGACTAGCGGTATCTACAATGAGCAGTTCTTC | CASSSGTSGIYNEQFF
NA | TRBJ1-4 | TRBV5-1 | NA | TGCGCCAGCAGCCTGGAGGAGCCTAATGAAAAACTGTTTTTT | CASSLEEPNEKLFF
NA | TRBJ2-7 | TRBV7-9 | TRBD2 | TGTGCCAGCAGCTTCCCGGGGGGACGGGAGCAGTACTTC | CASSFPGGREQYF
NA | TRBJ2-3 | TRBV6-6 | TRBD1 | TGTGCCAGCAGTTATCTAAGGACAGGAAGCACAGATACGCAGTATTTT | CASSYLRTGSTDTQYF
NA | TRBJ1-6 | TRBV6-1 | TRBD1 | TGTGCCAGCAGCCAACAGGGACAGGGAAGCTCACCCCTCCACTTT | CASSQQGQGSSPLHF
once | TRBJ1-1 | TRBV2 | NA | TGTGCCAGCAGCCCCATTGAGGACAGACGGGGTAACACTGAAGCTTTCTTT | CASSPIEDRRGNTEAFF
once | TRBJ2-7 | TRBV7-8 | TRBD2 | TGTGCCAGTATGCGGGGAGGGAACTACGAGCAGTACTTC | CASMRGGNYEQYF
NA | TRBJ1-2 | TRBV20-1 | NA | TGCAGTGCTAGATCGGTCTATGGCTACACCTTC | CSARSVYGYTF
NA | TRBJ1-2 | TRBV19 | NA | TGTGCCAGTAGTATAGCTTCATCGAGCGGTGATCATGGCTACACCTTC | CASSIASSSGDHGYTF